Below, one T cell receptor (beta chain) is given with its context. As handled by the study authors: By means of reference gene primer amplification, nucleated cell counts were estimated. Using immunoSEQ multiplex PCR, the repertoire was profiled, and TCRdb retains in-frame clones only, with some absent. The DNA was the basis for D and trimming; V, J and clone size are from that table. The profile shows around 300,000 clones, roughly 91% of them singletons. In terms of age and location, participants ranged from roughly 18 to 89 years and lived in about two dozen US areas. This specimen comes from a study of blood T cell repertoires in COVID-19. Whole-study context: Both acute and convalescent COVID-19 samples were obtained from the United States, Italy and Spain. T cells, B-cell-depleted T cells, or PBMCs supplied cDNA or gDNA.

The length of the CDR3 is 16 residues. Germline CDR1 and CDR2: SGHNT and YYREEE (reference sequence). The trim removed 0 bases at V and 1 base at J, leaving 3 bases unmatched. This sequence was found in a woman in her twenties or thirties who had recovered from COVID-19. The chain couples TRBV5-4 to TRBJ2-2; TRBD2 matches at 7 bases. Sequencing was carried out using PBMCs or T cells enriched from blood (not recorded which). In DNA form, the CDR3 reads TGTGCCAGCAGCTTGGCCCCTAGCGGGAACACCGGGGAGCTGTTTTTT. It encodes CASSLAPSGNTGELFF.